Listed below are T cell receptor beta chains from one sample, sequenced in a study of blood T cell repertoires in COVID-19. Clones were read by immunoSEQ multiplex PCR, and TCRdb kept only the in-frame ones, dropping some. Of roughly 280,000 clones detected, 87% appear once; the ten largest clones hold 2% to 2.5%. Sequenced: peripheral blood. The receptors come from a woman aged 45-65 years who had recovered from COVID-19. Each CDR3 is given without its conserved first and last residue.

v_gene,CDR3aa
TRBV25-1,ASSPNPGTSGRDNEQF
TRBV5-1,ASSSGQQAYGYT
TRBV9,ASSAPGTGRQDGYT
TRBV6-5,ASSYRGANVLT
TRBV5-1,ASSLGSGDNEQF
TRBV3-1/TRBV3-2,ASSQQAGRLNYGYT
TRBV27,ASSSSGTSYEQY
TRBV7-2,ASSLTSRGLNQPQH
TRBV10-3,AISELASTDTQY
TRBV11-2,ASSLDLREGVPQH
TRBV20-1,SAFAGSGYT
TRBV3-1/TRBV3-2,ASRDLARGYQETQY
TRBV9,ASSVTGGGETQY
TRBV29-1,SVVGGSSYEQY
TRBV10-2,ASSVSGGNQPQH
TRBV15,ATSRDLQFGYT
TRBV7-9,ASSLALQGGTEAF
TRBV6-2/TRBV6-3,ASSATLSGNTIY